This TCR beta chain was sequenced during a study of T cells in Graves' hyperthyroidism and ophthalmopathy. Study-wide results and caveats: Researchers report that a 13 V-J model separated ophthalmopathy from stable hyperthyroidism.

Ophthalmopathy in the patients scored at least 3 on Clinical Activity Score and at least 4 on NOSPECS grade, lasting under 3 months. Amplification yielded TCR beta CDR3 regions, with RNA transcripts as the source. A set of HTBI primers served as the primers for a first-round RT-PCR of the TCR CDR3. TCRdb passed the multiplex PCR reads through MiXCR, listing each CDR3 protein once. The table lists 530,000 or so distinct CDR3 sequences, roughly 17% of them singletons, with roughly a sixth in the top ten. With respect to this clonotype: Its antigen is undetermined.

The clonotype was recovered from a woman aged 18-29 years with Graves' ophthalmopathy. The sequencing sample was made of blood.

The CDR3 coding sequence is TGTGCCAGTAGTATAGAGGTCGGTGGAGGGGATCAGCCCCAGCATTTT. Translated, it gives CASSIEVGGGDQPQHF. V usage is TRBV19 and J usage is TRBJ1-5; D is perhaps TRBD1 (5 bases). CDR1 LNHDA and CDR2 SQIVND come from the germline V gene (reference sequence). This CDR3 has 16 amino acids. V was clipped by 0 bases and J by 5 bases, with 14 bases between them.